Listed here are 9 T cell receptor beta chains from one sample, sequenced in a study of blood T cell repertoires in COVID-19. Some clones are missing from TCRdb's copy, which holds only in-frame ones; the method was immunoSEQ multiplex PCR. The table shows approximately 170,000 clones, with around 89% occurring only once. Sequenced material: peripheral blood. These receptor sequences come from a man younger than 30 who had recovered from COVID-19.

The chain carries TRBV4-3 and TRBJ1-2, with D possibly TRBD1 on 5 matching bases. This CDR3 comprises 18 residues. Germline loops: CDR1 LGHNA, CDR2 YSLEER. The germline V and J ends were trimmed by 1 base and 3 bases, with 21 bases remaining between them. The DNA for the CDR3 is TGCGCCAGCAGCCAAGTTCCTCGGGGTACAGGAGGGGACTATGGCTACACCTTC. Translation gives CASSQVPRGTGGDYGYTF.

This rearrangement joins TRBV25-1 to TRBJ2-2, with 12 nucleotides matching TRBD2. Trimming cost V 1 base and J 10 bases; bases outside gene matches: 10. Germline CDR1 and CDR2: MGHDK and SYGVNS. The CDR3 spans 17 residues. CDR3 residues: CASSESGTSGRTEELFF. The CDR3 DNA reads TGTGCCAGCAGTGAATCTGGAACTAGCGGGAGGACGGAGGAGCTGTTTTTT.

The chain couples TRBV28 to TRBJ1-1; 7 bases agree with TRBD1. Per germline, CDR1 MDHEN and CDR2 SYDVKM. The ends lost 5 bases at V and 4 bases at J; junction bases unmatched: 10. CDR3 length: 15 residues. The CDR3 is CASSPPRDRPTEAFF. The CDR3 coding sequence is TGTGCCAGCAGTCCTCCCCGGGACAGACCCACTGAAGCTTTCTTT.

The V and J genes are TRBV19 and TRBJ2-7; 11 bases line up with TRBD2. CDR3 length: 15 residues. V gave up 2 bases and J gave up 6 bases; unmatched junction bases: 6. CDR1 and CDR2 from the germline V gene are LNHDA and SQIVND (reference sequence). CDR3 amino acids: CASSIYTSGSGEQYF. CDR3 bases: TGTGCCAGTAGTATATACACTAGCGGGAGTGGCGAGCAGTACTTC. Filled out from reference TRBV19 and TRBJ2-7, the complete variable domain reads DGGITQSPKYLFRKEGQNVTLSCEQNLNHDAMYWYRQDPGQGLRLIYYSQIVNDFQKGDIAEGYSVSREKKESFPLTVTSAQKNPTAFYLCASSIYTSGSGEQYFGPGTRLTVT.

J is TRBJ1-2 and V is TRBV5-4; no firm D call. The CDR3 loop spans 13 amino acids. V was clipped by 0 bases and J by 2 bases, with 5 bases between them. Germline loops: CDR1 SGHNT, CDR2 YYREEE (reference sequence). For the CDR3, the DNA is TGTGCCAGCAGCTTGGGCAGGAACTATGGCTACACCTTC. This codes for CASSLGRNYGYTF.

V is TRBV6-5 and J is TRBJ1-5, with TRBD1 as a possible D gene (5 bases). The germline V and J ends were trimmed by 4 bases and 0 bases, with 10 bases remaining between them. Germline CDR1 MNHEY, CDR2 SVGAGI. The CDR3 extends over 15 amino acids. CDR3 amino acids: CASSSDTYSNQPQHF. DNA for the CDR3: TGTGCCAGCAGTTCGGACACCTATAGCAATCAGCCCCAGCATTTT.

The chain links TRBV28 to TRBJ2-5; 7 bases are shared with TRBD2. The junction had 5 bases not matched to a gene; V was cut back by 7 bases and J by 6 bases. This CDR3 comprises 12 residues. The germline V gene encodes CDR1 MDHEN and CDR2 SYDVKM. The CDR3 here is CASNSGRKTQYF. The CDR3 DNA reads TGTGCCAGCAATTCCGGGAGGAAGACCCAGTACTTC.

The genes are TRBV27 and TRBJ2-7, with 9 bases matching TRBD1. This CDR3 region has 13 residues. V was clipped by 8 bases and J by 3 bases; unmatched bases: 5. Germline CDR1 MNHEY, CDR2 SMNVEV (reference sequence). The CDR3 DNA reads TGTGCCAGCTCTGACAGGGGGATCTACGAGCAGTACTTC. Encoded protein: CASSDRGIYEQYF.

This chain uses TRBV4-3 with TRBJ1-5; D ambiguous. This CDR3 is 15 amino acids long. Trimming removed 0 bases from V and 4 bases from J, with 10 bases in between. Germline V lookup: CDR1 LGHNA, CDR2 YSLEER. In DNA form, the CDR3 reads TGCGCCAGCAGCCAAGAAGGAAGGAGGAATCAGCCCCAGCATTTT. The encoded protein is CASSQEGRRNQPQHF.